A single sample is the source of the 15 T cell receptor beta chains below, sequenced in a study of Graves' ophthalmopathy and Graves' hyperthyroidism. Scientists amplified the TCR beta CDR3 regions from RNA transcripts. The library came from an HTBI-primed first-round RT-PCR and a second-round multiplex PCR. In TCRdb, the multiplex PCR reads were re-called with MiXCR into one record per CDR3 protein. The sample includes around 1,000,000 distinct CDR3 sequences, about 40% seen only once; the top ten take roughly 10%. What was sequenced was peripheral blood or thyroid tissue (not recorded which). The receptor set was obtained from an adult man with Graves' hyperthyroidism.

This chain joins TRBV12-3 or TRBV12-4 and TRBJ2-5, with TRBD2 as a possible D gene (6 bases). V gave up 5 bases and J gave up 4 bases, with 20 bases separating them. The CDR3 spans 16 residues. The CDR3 spells CASSLRTEGGGETQYF. The DNA of the CDR3 is TGTGCCAGCAGTCTCCGGACGGAGGGTGGCGGAGAGACCCAGTACTTC.

The V and J genes are TRBV7-2 and TRBJ2-6; 9 bases are a match to TRBD1. The CDR3 extends over 19 amino acids. The germline CDR1 and CDR2 sequences are SGHTA and FQGNSA. The ends lost 3 bases at V and 1 base at J; junction bases unmatched: 10. CDR3 nucleotide sequence: TGTGCCAGCAGCTTGGGGCCCAGGACAGGGGTATCTGGGGCCAACGTCCTGACTTTC. Amino acid sequence: CASSLGPRTGVSGANVLTF.

This clonotype was counted between two and nine times. CDR3 bases: TGTGCCAGCAATCATATCCGGGACAACTCGTTGACCCAGTACTTC. Its translation: CASNHIRDNSLTQYF. This rearrangement joins TRBV6-5 to TRBJ2-5, with D tentatively TRBD1 (6 bases). The V end was cut by 7 bases, the J end by 7 bases, with 22 bases between. The CDR3 runs to 15 residues. From germline, CDR1 is MNHEY and CDR2 SVGAGI.

The rearrangement links TRBV10-2 to TRBJ1-1, with D possibly being TRBD1 (6 bases). This CDR3 is built from 12 residues. Germline V gene sequence: CDR1 WSHSY, CDR2 SAAADI. Trimming removed 3 bases from V and 7 bases from J, with 9 bases in between. The CDR3 DNA reads as TGCGCCAGCAGTGACGGACAGCGTGAAGCTTTCTTT. Translated: CASSDGQREAFF.

This clonotype was counted a few times. The junction and the germline gene differ at one end; a read error may be behind it. This rearrangement joins TRBV10-2 to TRBJ2-7, with D possibly matching TRBD2 (5 bases). This CDR3 has 11 residues. Looked up from germline, CDR1 is WSHSY and CDR2 is SAAADI. CDR3 amino acids: CASDYGYEQYF. In DNA form, the CDR3 reads TGTGCCAGCGACTACGGCTACGAGCAGTACTTC.

This chain links TRBV13 with TRBJ1-1, with no clear D. V was pared by 3 bases and J by 10 bases, with 15 bases between. The CDR3 is 13 residues long. The germline CDR1 and CDR2 sequences are PRHDT and FYEKMQ (reference sequence). The CDR3 region is CASSFSRVVVAFF. CDR3 DNA sequence: TGTGCCAGCAGCTTCAGCCGGGTGGTGGTAGCTTTCTTT.

CDR3: CSVEVWDREETQYF. The CDR3 coding sequence is TGCAGCGTTGAAGTCTGGGACAGAGAAGAGACCCAGTACTTC. This sequence joins TRBV29-1 and TRBJ2-5, with 7 bases lining up with TRBD1. The junction had 5 bases not matched to a gene; V was cut back by 1 base and J by 3 bases. Germline lookup yields CDR1 SQVTM and CDR2 ANQGSEA. The CDR3 runs 14 residues. The full variable domain, rest sourced from reference TRBV29-1 and TRBJ2-5, is SAVISQKPSRDICQRGTSLTIQCQVDSQVTMMFWYRQQPGQSLTLIATANQGSEATYESGFVIDKFPISRPNLTFSTLTVSNMSPEDSSIYLCSVEVWDREETQYFGPGTRLLVL.

The chain recombines TRBV11-2 with TRBJ2-2; no clear D. The germline V and J ends were trimmed by 5 bases and 3 bases, with 16 bases remaining between them. Germline V gives CDR1 SGHAT, CDR2 FQNNGV. This CDR3 region has 16 residues. CDR3 nucleotide sequence: TGTGCCAGCAGCCACGTGGAGAGTCGGGACACCGGGGAGCTGTTTTTT. This gives the protein CASSHVESRDTGELFF.

Ten or more counts support this clonotype. V usage is TRBV25-1 and J usage is TRBJ1-2; the D gene is possibly TRBD1 (6 bases). This CDR3 is 16 amino acids long. The germline gives CDR1 MGHDK, CDR2 SYGVNS. Trimming pared 1 base from V and 5 bases from J, leaving 17 bases between. CDR3 amino acids: CASSESGRGAIYGYTF. In DNA form, the CDR3 reads TGTGCCAGCAGTGAATCCGGACGGGGGGCGATTTATGGCTACACCTTC.

This chain links TRBV6-6 with TRBJ1-5; 9 positions agree with TRBD1. Per the germline V gene, CDR1 is MNHNY and CDR2 is SVGAGI (reference sequence). The CDR3 is 15 residues long. The ends lost 8 bases at V and 4 bases at J; junction bases unmatched: 9. The CDR3 protein is CASGSTDRGNQPQHF. CDR3 nucleotides: TGTGCCAGCGGATCCACAGACAGGGGGAATCAGCCCCAGCATTTT.

This clonotype has a handful of counts. The chain combines TRBV12-3 or TRBV12-4 with TRBJ1-6, with D possibly matching TRBD1 (5 bases). V shed 5 bases and J shed 7 bases, with 12 bases lying between them. The CDR3 totals 14 residues. CDR3 residues: CASSQTVPNSPLHF. In nucleotides, the CDR3 is TGTGCCAGCAGTCAGACAGTACCCAATTCACCCCTCCACTTT.

The sample holds many counts of this clonotype. The genes are TRBV15 and TRBJ1-3; D unresolved. The CDR3 spans 16 residues. CDR1 and CDR2 (germline): LNHNV, YYDKDF (reference sequence). The V and J ends lost 1 base and 1 base respectively, with 11 bases between them. CDR3 nucleotide sequence: TGTGCCACCAGCAGAGCGAGGGTCTCGTCTGGAAACACCATATATTTT. Translated: CATSRARVSSGNTIYF.

Comments on this clonotype: Just one base apart from a much larger clone, this may be a read error. The chain carries TRBV6-5 and TRBJ1-5, with a tentative D call TRBD1 (6 bases). This CDR3 comprises 15 residues. The germline V and J ends were trimmed by 6 bases and 2 bases, with 14 bases remaining between them. Germline V gene data show CDR1 as MNHEY and CDR2 as SVGAGI. CDR3 amino acids: CASSPNRDRNQPQHF. The CDR3 coding sequence is TGTGCCAGCAGCCCCAACAGGGATCGCAATCAGCCCCAGCATTTT.

This clonotype was seen ten or more times. The CDR3 DNA is TGTGCCAGCAGCAGGGGTCTCTCCTACGAGCAGTACTTC. Residues: CASSRGLSYEQYF. The chain carries TRBV2 and TRBJ2-7; TRBD1 might be the D (6 bases). Trimming cost V 6 bases and J 0 bases, with 9 bases left between them. The CDR3 consists of 13 residues. Per the germline V gene, CDR1 is SNHLY and CDR2 is FYNNEI. The full variable domain, in which reference TRBV2 and TRBJ2-7 provide the parts outside the CDR3, is EPEVTQTPSHQVTQMGQEVILRCVPISNHLYFYWYRQILGQKVEFLVSFYNNEISEKSEIFDDQFSVERPDGSNFTLKIRSTKLEDSAMYFCASSRGLSYEQYFGPGTRLTVT.

This clonotype was picked up a small number of times. The V gene is TRBV19, the J gene TRBJ2-7; 7 bases align to TRBD2. V shed 6 bases and J 4 bases; nucleotides not matched to a gene: 9. The germline gives CDR1 LNHDA, CDR2 SQIVND (reference sequence). This CDR3 has 14 residues. The CDR3 coding sequence is TGTGCCAGTAGCCCGGGGAGGGTTGATTACGAGCAGTACTTC. It specifies CASSPGRVDYEQYF.